This T cell receptor (beta chain) is from a study of PD-1 blockade in classical Hodgkin lymphoma. Study-level findings and limits: Complete responders' baseline diversity resembled that of newly diagnosed patients. Baseline TCR diversity was reportedly lower in newly diagnosed patients than in healthy donors. It was reported as lower still in relapsed/refractory patients.

CDR1 and CDR2 (germline): GTSNPN, SVGIG (reference sequence). The trim removed 4 bases at V and 0 bases at J, leaving 5 bases unmatched. The CDR3 runs 14 residues. Clones were read by immunoSEQ multiplex PCR, and TCRdb kept only the in-frame ones, dropping some. The table shows 18,000 or so clones, with 70% occurring only once. A word on this clone: The antigen remains undetermined. Other nucleotide sequences in the sample specify the same CDR3.

Described time point: cycle 4 day 1 (C4D1), after more than five weeks of nivolumab. Every patient experienced relapse after autologous stem cell transplantation, and brentuximab vedotin exposure varied. Isolation of CD4+ T cells from thawed PBMCs was performed by magnetic negative selection. The chain has TRBV30 and TRBJ1-1; TRBD1 matches 7 bases. The clonotype originates from a human donor with classical Hodgkin lymphoma. The sequencing here drew on CD4+ T cells from blood, taken before the fourth cycle of nivolumab. The CDR3 DNA sequence: TGTGCCTGGAACAGGGGCGCGATGAACACTGAAGCTTTCTTT. Translation gives CAWNRGAMNTEAFF. The full variable domain, its missing parts supplied by reference TRBV30 and TRBJ1-1, is SQTIHQWPATLVQPVGSPLSLECTVEGTSNPNLYWYRQAAGRGLQLLFYSVGIGQISSEVPQNLSASRPQDRQFILSSKKLLLSDSGFYLCAWNRGAMNTEAFFGQGTRLTVV.